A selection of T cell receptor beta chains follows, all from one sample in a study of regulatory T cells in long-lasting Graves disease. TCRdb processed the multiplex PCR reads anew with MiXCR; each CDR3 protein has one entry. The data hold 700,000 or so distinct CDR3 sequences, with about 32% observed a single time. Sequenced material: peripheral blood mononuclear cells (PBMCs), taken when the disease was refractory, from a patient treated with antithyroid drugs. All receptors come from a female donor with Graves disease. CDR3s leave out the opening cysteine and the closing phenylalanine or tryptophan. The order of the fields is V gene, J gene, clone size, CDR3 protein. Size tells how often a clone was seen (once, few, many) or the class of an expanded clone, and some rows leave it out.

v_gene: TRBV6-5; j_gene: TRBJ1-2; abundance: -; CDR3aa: ASSYTGQNLGYT
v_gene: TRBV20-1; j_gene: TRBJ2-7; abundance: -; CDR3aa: SARGAASSYEQY
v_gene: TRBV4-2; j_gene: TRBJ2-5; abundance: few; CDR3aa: ASSTSGRAQQETQY
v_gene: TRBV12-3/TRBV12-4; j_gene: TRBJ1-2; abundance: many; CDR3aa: ASSLGLYYGYT
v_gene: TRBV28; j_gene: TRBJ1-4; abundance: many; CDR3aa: ASSRMTAPTNEKLF
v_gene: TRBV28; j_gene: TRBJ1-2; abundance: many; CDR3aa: ASSLKQFYGYT
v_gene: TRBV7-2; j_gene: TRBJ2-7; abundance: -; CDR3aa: ASSTDQGRYEQY
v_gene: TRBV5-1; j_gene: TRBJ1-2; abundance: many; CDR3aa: ASSLEPRANYGYT
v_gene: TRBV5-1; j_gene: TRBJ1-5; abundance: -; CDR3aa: ASSKGVDQPQH
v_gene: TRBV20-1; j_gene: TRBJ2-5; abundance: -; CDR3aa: SARRGGEKTQY
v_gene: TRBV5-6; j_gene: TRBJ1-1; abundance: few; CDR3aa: ASSLASWGRAF
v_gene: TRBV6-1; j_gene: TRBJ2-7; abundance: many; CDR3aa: ASSEGGGIYEQY
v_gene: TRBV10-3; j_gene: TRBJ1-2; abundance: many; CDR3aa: AISDNQGSHGYT
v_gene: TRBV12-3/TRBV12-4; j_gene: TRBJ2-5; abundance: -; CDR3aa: ASRSSLAGQETQY
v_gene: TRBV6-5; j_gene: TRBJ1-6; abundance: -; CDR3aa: ASSWQLNSPLH
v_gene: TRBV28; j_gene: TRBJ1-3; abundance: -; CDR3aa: ASNPGVGNTIY
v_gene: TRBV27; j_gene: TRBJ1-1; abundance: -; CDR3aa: ASSFYGQGRNTEAF
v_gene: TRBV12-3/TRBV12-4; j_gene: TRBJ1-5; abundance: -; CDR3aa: ASSLALGHFSNQPQH
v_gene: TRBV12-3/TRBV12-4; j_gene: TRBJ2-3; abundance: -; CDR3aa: ASSLDLAGVDTQY
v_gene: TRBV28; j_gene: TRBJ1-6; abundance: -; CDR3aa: ASSSPPTVSNSPLH
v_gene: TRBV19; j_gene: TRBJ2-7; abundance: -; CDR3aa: ASSQSEREQY
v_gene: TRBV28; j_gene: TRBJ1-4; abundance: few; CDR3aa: ATFRGQGRNEKLF
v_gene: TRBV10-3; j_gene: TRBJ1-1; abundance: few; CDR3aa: AISEGRDSTEAF
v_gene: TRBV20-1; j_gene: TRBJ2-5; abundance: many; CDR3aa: SARLQETQY
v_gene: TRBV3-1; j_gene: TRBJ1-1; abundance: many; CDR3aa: ASSLGQGETF
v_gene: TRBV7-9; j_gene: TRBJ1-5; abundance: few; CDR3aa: ASSFQGDQPQH
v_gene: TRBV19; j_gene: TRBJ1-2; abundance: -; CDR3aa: ASSGLGRDRERLDYGYT
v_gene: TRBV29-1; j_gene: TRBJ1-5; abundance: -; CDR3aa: SVADYQGNQPQH
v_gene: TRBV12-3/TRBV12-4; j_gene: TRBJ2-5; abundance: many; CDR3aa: ASNDRGGETQY
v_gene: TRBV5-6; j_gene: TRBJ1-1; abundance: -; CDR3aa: ATTTFLGDKNTEAF
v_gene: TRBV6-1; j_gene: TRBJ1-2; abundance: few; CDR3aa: ASSEARVYGGYT
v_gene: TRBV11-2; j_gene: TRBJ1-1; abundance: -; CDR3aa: ASSQDSPMNTEAF
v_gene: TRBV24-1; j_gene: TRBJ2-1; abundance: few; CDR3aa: ATSAGFRGEQF
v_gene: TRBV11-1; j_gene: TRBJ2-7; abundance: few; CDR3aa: ASSLPGLADYEQY
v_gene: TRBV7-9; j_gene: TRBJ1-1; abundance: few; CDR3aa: ASSLGLTGDGTAEAF
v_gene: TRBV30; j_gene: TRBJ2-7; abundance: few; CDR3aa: AWSVVREQY
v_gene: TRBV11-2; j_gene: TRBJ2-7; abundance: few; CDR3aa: ASSSLSGFPSPYEQY
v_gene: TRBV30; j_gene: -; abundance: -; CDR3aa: AWTSQGNQPQY
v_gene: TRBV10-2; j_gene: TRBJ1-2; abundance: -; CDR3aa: ASSEPMKGATGHYT
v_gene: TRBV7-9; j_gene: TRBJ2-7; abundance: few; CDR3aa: ASRLDTATYEQY